The rows below give T cell receptor beta chains drawn from one sample of a study of cytomegalovirus exposure and HLA in healthy donors. Using immunoSEQ multiplex PCR, the repertoire was profiled, and TCRdb retains in-frame clones only, with some absent. This sample has roughly 100,000 clones, with about four fifths found just once. The sequenced sample was PBMCs. The receptors here all came from a man under 40 in good health and CMV-seronegative. CDR3s include the opening cysteine and the closing phenylalanine or tryptophan. Some rows have no size entry. The others give once, few or many, or a class for an expanded clone.

j_call v_call clone_size cdr3_aa
TRBJ2-3 TRBV7-2 once CASSSRPWQDLDTQYF
TRBJ2-7 TRBV28 . CASSNTGTGSYEQYF
TRBJ1-5 TRBV28 . CASSPGLNQPQHF
TRBJ2-7 TRBV6-5 . CASRKVLAGIYEQYF
TRBJ1-5 TRBV9 . CASSGRGGNQPQHF
TRBJ2-5 TRBV4-1 once CASSQKGGAQYF
TRBJ2-3 TRBV5-1 . CASSLDSYTDTQYF
TRBJ2-1 TRBV9 . CASSVGPGGNEQFF
TRBJ1-5 TRBV29-1 . CSVSTGEPQPQHF
TRBJ2-7 TRBV7-2 . CASSQTGTGVPGQYF
TRBJ2-5 TRBV7-2 . CASSLADRETQYF
. TRBV6-7 . CASSTGTTTYEQYF
TRBJ2-3 TRBV4-2 . CASSVSGSSTDTQYF
TRBJ1-3 TRBV5-6 few CASSLVTFGNTIYF
TRBJ2-2 TRBV5-1 . CASSLDSSNTGELFF
TRBJ1-4 TRBV5-6 few CASSLVAGKDEKLFF
TRBJ2-2 TRBV13 . CASTRTWELAGELFF
TRBJ2-3 TRBV7-9 . CASSRGTRGDSSTDTQYF
TRBJ2-3 TRBV9 . CASSPGRVAGSTDTQYF
TRBJ2-2 TRBV4-1 . CASTPTSLALNTGELFF
TRBJ2-7 TRBV20-1 . CSARVLYEQYF
TRBJ1-1 TRBV7-6 . CASSLGTGSLGIDTEAFF
TRBJ1-1 TRBV6-6 few CASSLGQAWGGAFF
TRBJ1-5 TRBV27 . CASSLTGSVNNQPQHF
TRBJ2-1 TRBV6-5 . CASSYSRTNEQFF
TRBJ2-7 TRBV5-1 once CASSLDGGSYEQYF
TRBJ1-1 TRBV7-9 once CASAIGGTEAFF
TRBJ1-1 TRBV7-6 . CASSFRTGENMDTEAFF
TRBJ1-2 TRBV18 . CASSPAGGANYGYTF
TRBJ1-5 TRBV7-2 . CASSLEMSQPQHF
TRBJ2-7 TRBV2 . CASSEAFMGQGAEQYF
TRBJ2-1 TRBV5-1 . CASSPTSVRSSYNEQFF
TRBJ2-4 TRBV5-1 . CASSTGLAGAYIQYF
TRBJ1-6 TRBV6-1 . CASISGIRGSPLHF
TRBJ1-6 TRBV7-2 . CASSLVVGDSPLHF
TRBJ2-1 TRBV7-9 . CASSARARTGENNEQFF
TRBJ1-5 TRBV27 . CASSFSAGETGQPQHF
TRBJ2-5 TRBV6-1 few CATRDYQETQYF
TRBJ2-1 TRBV10-1 few CASSPRGHYNEQFF
TRBJ2-7 TRBV4-1 . CASSQGSAGVKEQYF
TRBJ2-7 TRBV7-8 . CASSLGKAGAIYEQYF
TRBJ2-1 TRBV27 . CVSSLEYGRSYNEQFF
TRBJ2-3 TRBV5-6 . CASSLELRQITDTQYF
. TRBV2 . CASSALAGDVETQYF
TRBJ1-5 TRBV30 . CAWTPAGGRNQPQHF
TRBJ2-5 TRBV5-8 . CASSPGGRFQETQYF